This entry concerns a single T cell receptor beta chain. The J segment lost 7 bases and the V segment lost 1 base, leaving 10 bases of the junction unmatched. The germline gives CDR1 GTSNPN, CDR2 SVGIG (reference sequence). The CDR3 sequence is 15 residues long. Produced via immunoSEQ multiplex PCR; TCRdb's table is partial and in-frame only. The sample yields about 150,000 clones, about 83% seen once. One Seattle source followed patients from active infection through their disease course. This sample is drawn from a study of blood T cell repertoires in COVID-19. The clonotype originates from a woman in her fifties or sixties with COVID-19, enrolled during active disease. Sequencing was done on a sample of peripheral blood. The rearrangement joins TRBV30 to TRBJ1-5, with 7 bases identical to TRBD1. CDR3 region: CAWSGIQGTRQPQHF. CDR3 DNA sequence: TGTGCCTGGAGTGGGATACAGGGGACGCGGCAGCCCCAGCATTTT.